Below are 21 T cell receptor beta chains sequenced from a single sample in a study of T and B cells in COVID-19 patients. Blood genomic DNA input for TRB amplification was about 250-550 ng. BIOMED2 TRB-A/B primer pools were used in multiplex TRB PCR. MiXCR, run by TCRdb on the multiplex PCR reads, gives a single entry per CDR3 protein. Of some 780 distinct CDR3 sequences in the sample, roughly 21% were seen once. Sequenced material: blood. The receptor source for this set is a human donor with active COVID-19.

The chain links TRBV6-5 to TRBJ2-7, with 11 bases fitting TRBD2. The length of the CDR3 is 16 residues. The V gene's germline CDR1 is MNHEY and CDR2 SVGAGI. After removal of 0 bases from V and 5 bases from J, the junction contained 6 bases not matched to a gene. The CDR3 protein is CASSYSASGGSHEQYF. The CDR3 bases are TGTGCCAGCAGTTACTCGGCTAGCGGGGGGTCCCACGAGCAGTACTTC.

This clonotype was counted only a few times. This chain connects TRBV9 to TRBJ1-5; tentatively, D is TRBD1 (5 bases). Per the germline V gene, CDR1 is SGDLS and CDR2 is YYNGEE. Trimming removed 0 bases at V and 0 bases at J, with 7 bases between. This CDR3 contains 15 residues. The DNA of the CDR3 is TGTGCCAGCAGCGTAGGGGGGACTAGCAATCAGCCCCAGCATTTT. Its translation: CASSVGGTSNQPQHF.

This clonotype is medium-sized within its sample. CDR3 protein: CAISGGGAGVGETQYF. CDR3 in DNA: TGTGCCATCAGTGGCGGAGGGGCCGGGGTCGGGGAGACCCAGTACTTC. The rearrangement joins TRBV10-3 to TRBJ2-5; TRBD2 might be the D (6 bases). Trimming cost V 4 bases and J 5 bases, with 20 bases left between them. This CDR3 is 16 amino acids long. From germline, CDR1 is ENHRY and CDR2 SYGVKD.

This clonotype came up a few times. For the CDR3, the DNA is TGTGCCAGCAGTTACTCGGCTAGCGGGGCTGAGACCCAGTACTTC. Its protein is CASSYSASGAETQYF. The chain couples TRBV6-5 to TRBJ2-5; 9 nucleotides line up with TRBD2. This CDR3 region has 15 residues. Germline V gene lookup returns CDR1 MNHEY and CDR2 SVGAGI. V lost 0 bases to trimming and J lost 5 bases; unmatched junction nucleotides: 4.

The V call is TRBV20-1, the J call TRBJ1-4; maybe TRBD1 (6 bases). CDR1 and CDR2 (germline): DFQATT, SNEGSKA (reference sequence). Between the trimmed V and J ends, which lost 8 bases and 2 bases, there was a span of 12 bases. The CDR3 is 13 amino acids. The CDR3 DNA is TGCAGTCGGGGGGGGCCTACTAATGAAAAACTGTTTTTT. Its translation is CSRGGPTNEKLFF.

In its sample, this clonotype is medium-sized. The chain has TRBV19 and TRBJ2-7; either TRBD1 or TRBD2 may fit D (5 bases each). This CDR3 spans 13 amino acids. The ends were cut back, 9 bases at V and 2 bases at J, with 14 bases in the middle. Germline loops: CDR1 LNHDA, CDR2 SQIVND (reference sequence). For the CDR3, the DNA is TGTGCCAGCCAGGAGGCGGACACCTACGAGCAGTACTTC. It codes for CASQEADTYEQYF.

The CDR3 DNA reads TGTGCCAGCAGCTTAGACTACAATCAGCCCCAGCATTTT. Translating gives CASSLDYNQPQHF. J is TRBJ1-5 and V is TRBV11-2; D gene ambiguous. The CDR3 is 13 amino acids. Per the germline V gene, CDR1 is SGHAT and CDR2 is FQNNGV. Trimming took 0 bases from V and 3 from J, leaving 3 bases between them.

This clonotype is medium-sized in the sample. This chain uses TRBV28 with TRBJ2-1, with 8 bases matching TRBD2. Losses at the gene ends were 10 bases for V and 0 bases for J; bases not matched to a gene: 8. CDR1 MDHEN and CDR2 SYDVKM come from the germline V gene. The CDR3 loop spans 15 amino acids. The CDR3 region is CATRERESSYNEQFF. CDR3 coding DNA: TGTGCCACCCGGGAGCGGGAGAGCTCCTACAATGAGCAGTTCTTC.

By share, this clonotype counts as large. The J gene is TRBJ2-1, the V gene TRBV27, with 7 bases that match TRBD1. CDR3 size: 16 residues. Trimming removed 5 bases from V and 6 bases from J; junction bases left unmatched: 13. Germline V CDR1 and CDR2: MNHEY, SMNVEV (reference sequence). The CDR3 sequence is CASSEFVGQTPNEQFF. CDR3 DNA: TGTGCCAGCAGTGAGTTTGTGGGACAGACCCCCAATGAGCAGTTCTTC.

This clonotype is termed medium-sized. The V and J genes are TRBV12-3 or TRBV12-4 and TRBJ2-1; 14 bases align to TRBD2. The CDR3 has 15 amino acids. V dropped 5 bases and J dropped 9; count of bases not matched to a gene: 6. This chain's CDR3 is CASSPGLAGGIEQFF. CDR3 bases: TGTGCCAGCAGTCCTGGACTAGCGGGAGGAATTGAGCAGTTCTTC.

In this sample, this clonotype is medium-sized (0.01 to 0.1%). The CDR3, as DNA: TGCAGTGCTAGGATGACCCCGACCCGGGGTAGCGGGAGATACGAGCAGTACTTC. Translated: CSARMTPTRGSGRYEQYF. The chain couples TRBV20-1 to TRBJ2-7; 9 bases are a match to TRBD2. Per germline, CDR1 DFQATT and CDR2 SNEGSKA (reference sequence). The CDR3 is 18 residues long. V shed 3 bases, J shed 4 bases, and the junction held 19 bases outside the gene matches.

This clonotype rates as large. This chain links TRBV6-5 with TRBJ2-1, with D hard to call. Deletions cut 0 bases from V and 0 bases from J, with 9 bases between. The germline V gene has CDR1 MNHEY and CDR2 SVGAGI. The length of the CDR3 is 16 residues. The CDR3 sequence is CASSYSDASSYNEQFF. The CDR3 DNA follows: TGTGCCAGCAGTTACTCGGACGCCAGCTCCTACAATGAGCAGTTCTTC.

This clonotype counts as medium-sized. The V and J genes are TRBV5-1 and TRBJ2-3; 14 nucleotides match TRBD2. CDR3 size: 16 residues. V lost 0 bases, J lost 4 bases, and 1 base stayed unmatched. Germline lookup yields CDR1 SGHRS and CDR2 YFSETQ. CDR3 in amino acids: CASSLGLAGGPDTQYF. The CDR3 DNA reads TGCGCCAGCAGCTTGGGACTAGCGGGAGGGCCAGATACGCAGTATTTT.

This clonotype came up a few times. The chain employs TRBV4-1 and TRBJ1-1, with 7 nucleotides matching TRBD1. Per germline, CDR1 MGHRA and CDR2 YSYEKL. The length of the CDR3 is 16 residues. V shed 2 bases and J 5 bases; nucleotides not matched to a gene: 11. For the CDR3, the DNA is TGCGCCAGCAGCCAAAGACAGGGTGGGGTCGGGACTGAAGCTTTCTTT. Translation gives CASSQRQGGVGTEAFF.

By sample share, this clonotype is hyperexpanded. The CDR3 sequence is CSTERHGELFF. CDR3 sequence (DNA): TGCAGCACCGAGCGTCACGGGGAGCTGTTTTTT. The V call is TRBV29-1, the J call TRBJ2-2, with D unresolved. The germline V gene has CDR1 SQVTM and CDR2 ANQGSEA. The V end was cut by 8 bases, the J end by 7 bases, with 11 bases between. CDR3 size: 11 residues.

This chain joins TRBV2 and TRBJ2-5; D is unresolved. This CDR3 contains 11 residues. The germline V and J ends were trimmed by 7 bases and 0 bases, with 3 bases remaining between them. CDR1 is SNHLY, CDR2 FYNNEI, per germline. The DNA for the CDR3 is TGTGCCAGCAAGTACCAAGAGACCCAGTACTTC. This gives the protein CASKYQETQYF.

This clonotype is deemed medium-sized (0.01 to 0.1%). V is TRBV10-2 and J is TRBJ2-1, with 14 nucleotides matching TRBD2. This CDR3 is 14 amino acids long. The germline V gene encodes CDR1 WSHSY and CDR2 SAAADI. Losses at the gene ends were 7 bases for V and 7 bases for J; bases not matched to a gene: 3. The CDR3 loop reads CASTGTSGRNEQFF. The CDR3 region has the DNA TGCGCCAGCACCGGGACTAGCGGGAGAAATGAGCAGTTCTTC.

The chain joins TRBV11-1 to TRBJ2-7, with 8 bases that match TRBD1. The CDR3 loop spans 13 amino acids. Trimming took 5 bases from V and 6 from J; bases not matched to a gene: 6. Germline V gene sequence: CDR1 SGHAT, CDR2 FQDESV (reference sequence). The CDR3 sequence: CASSLGQGGEQYF. The CDR3 DNA sequence: TGTGCCAGCAGCCTAGGACAGGGTGGCGAGCAGTACTTC.

The chain links TRBV19 to TRBJ2-6, with a weak D call TRBD1 (7 bases). Germline assignment: CDR1 LNHDA and CDR2 SQIVND (reference sequence). The CDR3 spans 17 residues. V dropped 3 bases and J dropped 4 bases, with 16 bases sitting between them. Written as DNA, the CDR3 is TGTGCCAGTAGTATTAATGAGGGGGCGGGAGGGGCCAACGTCCTGACTTTC. Protein product: CASSINEGAGGANVLTF. Full variable domain (outside the CDR3, taken from reference TRBV19 and TRBJ2-6): DGGITQSPKYLFRKEGQNVTLSCEQNLNHDAMYWYRQDPGQGLRLIYYSQIVNDFQKGDIAEGYSVSREKKESFPLTVTSAQKNPTAFYLCASSINEGAGGANVLTFGAGSRLTVL.

This clonotype rates as large. V usage is TRBV15 and J usage is TRBJ1-2, with 8 bases matching TRBD1. The CDR3 sequence is 15 residues long. V was clipped by 5 bases and J by 2 bases; unmatched bases: 7. The germline gives CDR1 LNHNV, CDR2 YYDKDF (reference sequence). The CDR3 loop is CATSPTRTGNYGYTF. The CDR3 DNA reads TGTGCCACCAGCCCGACCCGGACAGGGAACTATGGCTACACCTTC.

The chain uses TRBV5-6 and TRBJ2-7; 16 nucleotides match TRBD2. CDR1 SGHDT and CDR2 YYEEEE come from the germline V gene. This CDR3 comprises 16 residues. The V and J ends lost 5 bases and 6 bases, in that order; junction bases with no gene match: 8. The CDR3 reads CASRLGLAGGPGEQYF. The DNA for the CDR3 is TGTGCCAGCAGGCTGGGACTAGCGGGAGGGCCGGGCGAGCAGTACTTC.